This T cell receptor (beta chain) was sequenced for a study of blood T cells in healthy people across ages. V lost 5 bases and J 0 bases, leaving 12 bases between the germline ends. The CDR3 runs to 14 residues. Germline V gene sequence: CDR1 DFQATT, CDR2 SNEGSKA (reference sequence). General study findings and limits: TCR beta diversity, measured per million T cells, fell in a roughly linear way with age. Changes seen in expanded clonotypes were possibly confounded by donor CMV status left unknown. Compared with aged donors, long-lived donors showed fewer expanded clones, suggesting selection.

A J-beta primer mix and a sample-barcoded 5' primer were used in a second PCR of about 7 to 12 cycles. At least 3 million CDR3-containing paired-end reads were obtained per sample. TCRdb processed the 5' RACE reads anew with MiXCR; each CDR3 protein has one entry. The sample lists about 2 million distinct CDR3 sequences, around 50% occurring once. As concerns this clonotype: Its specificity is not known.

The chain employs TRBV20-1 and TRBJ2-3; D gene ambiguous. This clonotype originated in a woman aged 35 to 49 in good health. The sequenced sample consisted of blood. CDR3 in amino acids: CSARRTDSTDTQYF. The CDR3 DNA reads TGCAGTGCTCGCCGCACAGATAGCACAGATACGCAGTATTTT.